This T cell receptor beta chain derives from a study of beta chain features in type 1 diabetes. cDNA synthesis used the whole RNA isolate, giving expressed TCRB sequences. TCRdb's table, derived via immunoSEQ multiplex PCR, lists solely in-frame clones and lacks some. The sample lists 680,000 or so clones; roughly 12% were seen once. One heparinised blood draw, averaging about 120 mL, came from each donor. This clone has a handful of counts. Its antigen is not identified. Losses at the gene ends were 5 bases for V and 13 bases for J; bases not matched to a gene: 4. The CDR3 is 10 amino acids. Germline values: CDR1 SQVTM, CDR2 ANQGSEA. Findings and caveats of the study: All four CD4+ subsets from Type 1 diabetes patients carried moderately but significantly shorter TCRB CDR3s.

The sample taken for sequencing was naive CD4+ T cells from blood. The TCR sequence derives from a man aged 18 to 30 with type 1 diabetes. V usage is TRBV29-1 and J usage is TRBJ2-3; 9 bases match TRBD1. CDR3 amino acids: CSVNRDREYF. CDR3 in DNA: TGCAGCGTTAACCGGGACAGGGAGTATTTT.